Below are 27 T cell receptor beta chains sequenced from a single sample in a study of CD8 T cells in Susac syndrome. The RNA, about 0.5 to 1 ug, was put through reverse transcription using random hexamers. TCRdb fed the immunoSEQ multiplex PCR reads into MiXCR, producing one record per CDR3 protein. The sample lists 80,000 or so distinct CDR3 sequences, around 93% occurring once. Material for sequencing was CD4+ T cells from PBMCs. The origin of the receptors is a human donor with Susac syndrome.

J is TRBJ2-5 and V is TRBV5-1; D gene unclear. The germline V and J ends were trimmed by 0 bases and 2 bases, with 14 bases remaining between them. Germline CDR1 SGHRS, CDR2 YFSETQ. The CDR3 covers 16 residues. The CDR3 bases are TGCGCCAGCAGCTTGGGATTGGCAGGCAAACAAGAGACCCAGTACTTC. It is translated as CASSLGLAGKQETQYF.

The J gene is TRBJ1-3, the V gene TRBV20-1; D remains unclear. This CDR3 contains 13 residues. The ends were cut back, 0 bases at V and 4 bases at J, with 7 bases in the middle. Per the germline V gene, CDR1 is DFQATT and CDR2 is SNEGSKA (reference sequence). The CDR3 nucleotides read TGCAGTGCTAGAGATGGAGGGGGAAACACCATATATTTT. This codes for CSARDGGGNTIYF.

This chain's CDR3 is CASKRTSGALNEQFF. CDR3 nucleotide sequence: TGTGCCAGCAAACGGACTAGCGGGGCCCTCAATGAGCAGTTCTTC. This chain links TRBV6-5 with TRBJ2-1, with 12 bases fitting TRBD2. The germline V gene encodes CDR1 MNHEY and CDR2 SVGAGI. J lost 6 bases, V lost 7 bases, and 7 bases had no gene match. There are 15 residues in the CDR3.

This chain uses TRBV5-1 with TRBJ2-7; 9 bases line up with TRBD1. Germline V gene sequence: CDR1 SGHRS, CDR2 YFSETQ. V dropped 1 base and J dropped 1; count of bases not matched to a gene: 3. CDR3 size: 15 residues. This CDR3 reads CASSLQGQGSYEQYF. For the CDR3, the DNA is TGCGCCAGCAGCTTGCAAGGACAGGGGTCCTACGAGCAGTACTTC.

The gene calls are TRBV29-1 and TRBJ2-3; TRBD2 is a possible D gene (5 bases). The CDR3 sequence is 14 residues long. The V end was cut by 1 base, the J end by 5 bases, with 13 bases between. Germline V gene sequence: CDR1 SQVTM, CDR2 ANQGSEA. This chain's CDR3 is CSVEGPSRVDTQYF. Here the CDR3 DNA reads TGCAGCGTTGAAGGTCCCTCGCGGGTAGATACGCAGTATTTT.

This chain joins TRBV5-4 and TRBJ2-5, with D unresolved. CDR3 size: 15 residues. Germline CDR1 reads SGHNT; CDR2 reads YYREEE (reference sequence). V dropped 0 bases and J dropped 2 bases, with 11 bases sitting between them. The CDR3 loop reads CASSLGASTQETQYF. CDR3 DNA sequence: TGTGCCAGCAGCTTGGGGGCTTCCACTCAAGAGACCCAGTACTTC.

The chain couples TRBV9 to TRBJ2-7; D is ambiguous. Germline CDR1 SGDLS, CDR2 YYNGEE. Between the trimmed V and J ends, which lost 0 bases and 0 bases, there was a span of 7 bases. The CDR3 extends over 14 amino acids. The CDR3 DNA reads TGTGCCAGCAGCGTAGTGGCGTACTCCTACGAGCAGTACTTC. It encodes CASSVVAYSYEQYF.

The genes are TRBV9 and TRBJ2-3, with TRBD2 identical over 8 bases. The germline V gene has CDR1 SGDLS and CDR2 YYNGEE. The CDR3 covers 16 residues. J gave up 0 bases and V 4 bases, and 7 bases lay outside the gene matches. This chain's CDR3 is CASSPRLATSTDTQYF. CDR3 coding DNA: TGTGCCAGCAGCCCTCGACTAGCGACTAGCACAGATACGCAGTATTTT.

The chain combines TRBV1 with TRBJ2-1. TRBV1 is reported as a pseudogene. The CDR3 runs to 19 residues. The DNA of the CDR3 is TGCACCAGCAGCCAAGCTTTTACCAACTCCGAACCTTTCTACAATGAGCAGTTCTTC. Protein product: CTSSQAFTNSEPFYNEQFF.

J is TRBJ1-5 and V is TRBV5-6; D unclear. CDR1 and CDR2 from the germline V gene are SGHDT and YYEEEE. V lost 0 bases to trimming and J lost 6 bases, with 4 bases between them. This CDR3 has 12 amino acids. This CDR3 is CASSLGSQPQHF. As DNA, the CDR3 is TGTGCCAGCAGCTTGGGGAGTCAGCCCCAGCATTTT.

CDR3 sequence: CASSFSFNQPQHF. CDR3 bases: TGTGCCAGCAGTTTCTCCTTTAATCAGCCCCAGCATTTT. The chain employs TRBV28 and TRBJ1-5; the D is unclear. This CDR3 is 13 amino acids long. Per germline, CDR1 MDHEN and CDR2 SYDVKM. Trimming stripped 3 bases from V and 4 bases from J, with 7 bases between.

To note about this clonotype: One junction end does not reproduce the germline sequence, and a read error may be involved. The V gene is TRBV7-7, the J gene TRBJ2-1; TRBD1 matches 8 bases. This CDR3 has 15 amino acids. CDR1 is SSHAT, CDR2 FNYEAQ, per germline (reference sequence). The CDR3 loop reads CASSLEQGAYNEQFF. In DNA form, the CDR3 reads TGTGCTAGCAGCTTAGAGCAGGGGGCTTACAATGAGCAGTTCTTC.

The chain carries TRBV7-2 and TRBJ2-7; 10 positions agree with TRBD1. The CDR3 consists of 15 residues. J lost 4 bases, V lost 4 bases, and 7 bases had no gene match. Germline CDR1 reads SGHTA; CDR2 reads FQGNSA. CDR3 sequence reads: CASSSQPGQGYEQYF. The CDR3 bases are TGTGCCAGCAGCTCACAACCGGGACAGGGGTACGAGCAGTACTTC. Full variable domain (rest looked up from reference TRBV7-2 and TRBJ2-7): GAGVSQSPSNKVTEKGKDVELRCDPISGHTALYWYRQSLGQGLEFLIYFQGNSAPDKSGLPSDRFSAERTGGSVSTLTIQRTQQEDSAVYLCASSSQPGQGYEQYFGPGTRLTVT.

The J gene is TRBJ2-2, the V gene TRBV20-1; tentative D call: TRBD1 (6 bases). Germline V gene lookup returns CDR1 DFQATT and CDR2 SNEGSKA (reference sequence). V dropped 5 bases and J dropped 5 bases, with 12 bases sitting between them. The CDR3 is 13 amino acids. The CDR3 bases are TGCAGTGCTGTCCAGGGGCAAACCGGGGAGCTGTTTTTT. This sequence encodes CSAVQGQTGELFF.

The chain is built from TRBV30 and TRBJ2-5, with 8 bases matching TRBD1. The CDR3 spans 13 residues. Trimming at V came to 2 bases and at J to 4 bases, leaving 3 bases not matched to a gene. Germline loops: CDR1 GTSNPN, CDR2 SVGIG (reference sequence). For the CDR3, the DNA is TGTGCCTGGAGTCCTGGGACAGGAGAGACCCAGTACTTC. It specifies CAWSPGTGETQYF.

The V and J genes are TRBV20-1 and TRBJ1-2, with a possible D match to TRBD1 (6 bases). The germline V and J ends were trimmed by 6 bases and 2 bases, with 19 bases remaining between them. The CDR3 extends over 15 amino acids. CDR1 DFQATT and CDR2 SNEGSKA come from the germline V gene (reference sequence). CDR3 amino acids: CSANRPTGQNYGYTF. DNA of the CDR3: TGCAGTGCAAATAGGCCGACAGGACAAAACTATGGCTACACCTTC.

V usage is TRBV28 and J usage is TRBJ2-3; 11 nucleotides match TRBD1. V was clipped by 5 bases and J by 3 bases; unmatched bases: 7. Germline V gene sequence: CDR1 MDHEN, CDR2 SYDVKM. This CDR3 spans 16 amino acids. CDR3 nucleotides: TGTGCCAGCAGTCGGACAGGGGGCTCGGTTACAGATACGCAGTATTTT. It codes for CASSRTGGSVTDTQYF.

The gene calls are TRBV15 and TRBJ1-2, with TRBD1 identical over 8 bases. V trimming: 0 bases; J trimming: 7 bases; junction bases outside the gene matches: 10. The CDR3 is made up of 16 amino acids. The germline V gene encodes CDR1 LNHNV and CDR2 YYDKDF (reference sequence). CDR3 nucleotide sequence: TGTGCCACCAGCAGAGAAGGGACGACAGGGGTGGGTGGCTACACCTTC. Translation gives CATSREGTTGVGGYTF.

The chain links TRBV24-1 to TRBJ2-3, with 10 bases aligning to TRBD1. This CDR3 is built from 14 residues. J lost 3 bases, V lost 9 bases, and 5 bases had no gene match. Germline V CDR1 and CDR2: KGHDR, SFDVKD. The CDR3 spells CATGEGQGTDTQYF. CDR3 bases: TGTGCCACCGGAGAGGGACAGGGGACAGATACGCAGTATTTT.

The CDR3 sequence: CASSLDRGLYNEQFF. The DNA of the CDR3 is TGTGCCAGCAGCCTGGACAGGGGGCTGTACAATGAGCAGTTCTTC. This chain connects TRBV7-9 to TRBJ2-1; 11 bases align to TRBD1. CDR1 SEHNR and CDR2 FQNEAQ come from the germline V gene (reference sequence). This CDR3 is built from 15 residues. V lost 5 bases and J lost 4; bases outside the gene matches: 4.

The rearrangement links TRBV29-1 to TRBJ1-5; D remains ambiguous. Trimming cost V 2 bases and J 7 bases, with 9 bases left between them. In germline, CDR1 is SQVTM, CDR2 ANQGSEA. CDR3 size: 12 residues. CDR3: CSVETSGQPQHF. DNA for the CDR3: TGCAGCGTTGAAACCTCTGGACAGCCCCAGCATTTT. Variable domain in full (rest from reference TRBV29-1 and TRBJ1-5): SAVISQKPSRDICQRGTSLTIQCQVDSQVTMMFWYRQQPGQSLTLIATANQGSEATYESGFVIDKFPISRPNLTFSTLTVSNMSPEDSSIYLCSVETSGQPQHFGDGTRLSIL.

The chain is built from TRBV7-9 and TRBJ2-5; 10 nucleotides line up with TRBD2. After removal of 5 bases from V and 0 bases from J, the junction contained 9 bases not matched to a gene. CDR3 length: 17 amino acids. Germline-derived CDR1 and CDR2 are SEHNR and FQNEAQ (reference sequence). DNA of the CDR3: TGTGCCAGCAGCCCTCCCCCGGGACTAGCGTACCAAGAGACCCAGTACTTC. Residues: CASSPPPGLAYQETQYF.

This chain uses TRBV7-9 with TRBJ2-3; a weak D match, TRBD2 (6 bases). The ends were cut back, 5 bases at V and 4 bases at J, with 13 bases in the middle. The CDR3 covers 14 residues. Germline values: CDR1 SEHNR, CDR2 FQNEAQ (reference sequence). CDR3 DNA: TGTGCCAGCAGCGCGGGGCGGGCCGCAGATACGCAGTATTTT. The encoded protein is CASSAGRAADTQYF.

In its sample, this clonotype was seen once. This chain joins TRBV12-3 or TRBV12-4 and TRBJ1-2, with 11 bases fitting TRBD1. V lost 4 bases to trimming and J lost 0 bases; unmatched junction nucleotides: 4. There are 16 residues in the CDR3. CDR3 coding DNA: TGTGCCAGCAGTTGGACAGGGGGCAGAGCTAACTATGGCTACACCTTC. Its translation is CASSWTGGRANYGYTF.

Only a few counts were recorded for this clonotype. V is TRBV12-3 or TRBV12-4 and J is TRBJ2-7; 7 nucleotides match TRBD2. The CDR3 runs 14 residues. With 3 bases clipped from V and 2 bases from J, the junction kept 4 bases outside the gene matches. CDR3 in DNA: TGTGCCAGCAGTTTGGCTAGCGGAACCTACGAGCAGTACTTC. It encodes CASSLASGTYEQYF.

The chain combines TRBV6-5 with TRBJ1-4; 8 nucleotides line up with TRBD1. V was clipped by 5 bases and J by 5 bases; unmatched bases: 7. Looked up from germline, CDR1 is MNHEY and CDR2 is SVGAGI. The CDR3 spans 15 residues. This CDR3 is CASSRGQEQNEKLFF. CDR3 sequence (DNA): TGTGCCAGCAGTCGGGGACAGGAACAAAATGAAAAACTGTTTTTT.

This chain joins TRBV7-2 and TRBJ2-7; D tentatively reads TRBD1 or TRBD2 (5 bases each). This CDR3 is built from 13 residues. V was pared by 3 bases and J by 6 bases, with 12 bases between. Germline-derived CDR1 and CDR2 are SGHTA and FQGNSA. The CDR3 spells CASSFLGAPEQYF. The DNA of the CDR3 is TGTGCCAGCAGCTTCCTCGGGGCTCCCGAGCAGTACTTC.